This T cell receptor (beta chain) was obtained from a study of PD-1 blockade in classical Hodgkin lymphoma. For this clone: No antigen is known for it.

Noted time point: cycle 4 day 1 (C4D1), after six to seven weeks of nivolumab. All the patients suffered relapse after autologous stem cell transplantation, and brentuximab vedotin exposure differed. Unmatched junction bases numbered 4, after V lost 4 bases and J lost 7 bases. Germline values: CDR1 MNHEY, CDR2 SVGAGI. This CDR3 region has 14 residues. Study-level results: Newly diagnosed patients had baseline TCR diversity that was reportedly lower than that of healthy donors.

This table comes from immunoSEQ multiplex PCR, and its TCRdb copy is limited to in-frame clones, with some not included. The table includes 100,000 to 120,000 clones, approximately 89% detected once. The V call is TRBV6-5, the J call TRBJ2-1; 10 bases line up with TRBD2. The source is a human donor with classical Hodgkin lymphoma. Sequenced here: peripheral blood mononuclear cells (PBMCs), sampled before the fourth cycle of nivolumab. The CDR3 loop reads CASSFSGRKNEQFF. The CDR3 bases are TGTGCCAGCAGTTTTAGCGGGAGGAAGAATGAGCAGTTCTTC.